This T cell receptor beta chain comes out of a study of blood T cells in healthy people across ages. The CDR3 covers 14 residues. The V end lost 2 bases, the J end lost 0 bases, and 8 bases lay between the germline ends. CDR1 is SQVTM and CDR2 is ANQGSEA in the germline V gene. This clonotype was observed a few times. A second about 7 to 11 cycle PCR used barcoded and J-beta primers. TCRdb recomputed calls from the 5' RACE reads with MiXCR, one row per CDR3 protein. The table includes some 760,000 distinct CDR3 sequences, around 25% detected once. This sample was also put to use in a study of T cells of mothers and their children.

The rearrangement joins TRBV29-1 to TRBJ2-4; no firm D call. This sequence originates from a boy between 10 and 17 years old in good health. The sample comprised blood. CDR3 DNA sequence: TGCAGCGTTGAAATGGTGTTAGCCAAAAACATTCAGTACTTC. Protein sequence: CSVEMVLAKNIQYF.